The 32 T cell receptor beta chains below all came from one sample that was sequenced in a study of blood T cell repertoires in COVID-19. The assay was immunoSEQ multiplex PCR, and TCRdb's table has in-frame clones only and misses some. The sample includes about 75,000 clones, 88% of them seen just once. Sequences were obtained from peripheral blood. Source of these receptors: a human donor in a cohort sampled during active COVID-19.

This clone has just a few counts. The chain has TRBV6-7 and TRBJ2-7, with a weak D call TRBD1 (5 bases). TRBV6-7 is reported as an ORF; its role is uncertain. V lost 6 bases to trimming and J lost 0 bases, with 12 bases between them. There are 14 residues in the CDR3. In DNA, the CDR3 is TGTGCCAGCAGGCCGACAGTTTACTCCTACGAGCAGTACTTC. It specifies CASRPTVYSYEQYF.

The chain joins TRBV7-8 to TRBJ2-2; tentatively, D is TRBD1 (6 bases). The germline V and J ends were trimmed by 5 bases and 3 bases, with 13 bases remaining between them. Germline lookup yields CDR1 SGHVS and CDR2 FQNEAQ. The CDR3 consists of 15 residues. The CDR3: CASSTQTGYTGELFF. The DNA of the CDR3 is TGTGCCAGCAGCACCCAGACAGGCTACACCGGGGAGCTGTTTTTT.

The rearrangement uses TRBV10-2 and TRBJ2-2; 11 nucleotides agree with TRBD2. The CDR3 consists of 19 residues. V shed 2 bases and J 1 base; nucleotides not matched to a gene: 9. Germline CDR1 WSHSY, CDR2 SAAADI. The CDR3 DNA reads as TGCGCCAGCAGTGAGCGGGGGCCTCTAGCGGGAGGGAACACCGGGGAGCTGTTTTTT. Residues: CASSERGPLAGGNTGELFF.

This clone came up once. The chain couples TRBV27 to TRBJ2-3; TRBD1 matches 8 bases. The CDR3 spans 12 residues. The junction had 2 bases not matched to a gene; V was cut back by 3 bases and J by 9 bases. Germline lookup yields CDR1 MNHEY and CDR2 SMNVEV (reference sequence). CDR3 DNA sequence: TGTGCCAGCAGTTTCGGACAGGGAACGCAGTATTTT. Translation gives CASSFGQGTQYF.

The chain couples TRBV5-1 to TRBJ1-4; D is undetermined. CDR3 length: 15 amino acids. Trimming shortened V by 0 bases and J by 8 bases, and 14 bases separated the two germline ends. Germline values: CDR1 SGHRS, CDR2 YFSETQ. In DNA, the CDR3 is TGCGCCAGCAGCTTGGGGTCAACCACCGAGGAAAAACTGTTTTTT. This codes for CASSLGSTTEEKLFF.

V gene TRBV6-6 combines with J gene TRBJ2-7; TRBD1 aligns across 8 bases. The trim removed 6 bases at V and 5 bases at J, leaving 12 bases unmatched. The CDR3 has 15 amino acids. Germline CDR1 MNHNY, CDR2 SVGAGI (reference sequence). The chain's CDR3 is CASSPDRDWLNEQYF. In DNA, the CDR3 is TGTGCCAGCAGCCCGGACAGGGATTGGCTTAACGAGCAGTACTTC.

This clone occurred a few times. The chain carries TRBV7-7 and TRBJ2-1, with 13 positions matching TRBD2. The CDR3 totals 17 residues. Germline values: CDR1 SSHAT, CDR2 FNYEAQ (reference sequence). After removal of 1 base from V and 3 bases from J, the junction contained 3 bases not matched to a gene. In nucleotides, the CDR3 is TGTGCCAGCAGCTTAGGACTAGCGGGAGGTCGCTACAATGAGCAGTTCTTC. Translated: CASSLGLAGGRYNEQFF.

This chain links TRBV28 with TRBJ1-2; D not resolved. This CDR3 is 12 amino acids long. CDR1 is MDHEN and CDR2 is SYDVKM in the germline V gene. Between the trimmed V and J ends, which lost 3 bases and 2 bases, there was a span of 4 bases. The DNA for the CDR3 is TGTGCCAGCAGTTTGGAGAACTATGGCTACACCTTC. It translates to CASSLENYGYTF.

The chain uses TRBV28 and TRBJ2-5; the match to TRBD2 covers 13 bases. Germline CDR1 is MDHEN and CDR2 is SYDVKM. The CDR3 loop spans 15 amino acids. The V gene end was trimmed by 6 bases and the J gene end by 7 bases; junction bases not matched to a gene: 8. The CDR3 DNA sequence: TGTGCCAGCAGCCCGGGACTAGCGGGACGCGGGACCCAGTACTTC. Translation gives CASSPGLAGRGTQYF.

The V gene is TRBV6-1, the J gene TRBJ2-2; 11 nucleotides align to TRBD2. Unmatched junction bases numbered 6, after V lost 4 bases and J lost 2 bases. Germline V gene data show CDR1 as MNHNS and CDR2 as SASEGT. This CDR3 has 17 residues. CDR3 DNA sequence: TGTGCCAGCAGTGGGGCAAGACTAGCGGGAAACACCGGGGAGCTGTTTTTT. Protein sequence: CASSGARLAGNTGELFF.

The chain carries TRBV29-1 and TRBJ1-3; D perhaps matches TRBD1 (5 bases). Looked up from germline, CDR1 is SQVTM and CDR2 is ANQGSEA. Between the trimmed V and J ends, which lost 8 bases and 4 bases, there was a span of 15 bases. The CDR3 has 13 amino acids. The CDR3 loop is CSTTQGLGNTIYF. CDR3 nucleotide sequence: TGCAGCACAACGCAGGGATTGGGAAACACCATATATTTT.

The V gene is TRBV15, the J gene TRBJ2-1; 10 positions match TRBD2. The V and J ends lost 1 base and 7 bases, in that order; junction bases with no gene match: 7. CDR3 length: 16 residues. Looked up from germline, CDR1 is LNHNV and CDR2 is YYDKDF (reference sequence). The CDR3 DNA sequence: TGTGCCACCAGCAGAGGGGGAGCGGGAGGGAAGAATGAGCAGTTCTTC. It translates to CATSRGGAGGKNEQFF.

The V and J genes are TRBV5-1 and TRBJ2-1; 8 bases match TRBD2. Per germline, CDR1 SGHRS and CDR2 YFSETQ. V lost 0 bases to trimming and J lost 7 bases; unmatched junction nucleotides: 15. The CDR3 is 18 amino acids. CDR3 amino acids: CASSLAVKAGERFNEQFF. The CDR3 DNA follows: TGCGCCAGCAGCTTGGCCGTCAAAGCGGGAGAAAGGTTTAATGAGCAGTTCTTC.

V and J are TRBV5-4 and TRBJ1-1; D possibly corresponds to TRBD1 (6 bases). Germline-derived CDR1 and CDR2 are SGHNT and YYREEE (reference sequence). This CDR3 comprises 16 residues. The V end was cut by 0 bases, the J end by 0 bases, with 12 bases between. This CDR3 reads CASSLAGARMNTEAFF. The CDR3, as DNA: TGTGCCAGCAGCTTGGCAGGGGCGAGGATGAACACTGAAGCTTTCTTT.

The chain combines TRBV11-3 with TRBJ1-3, with D possibly being TRBD1 (5 bases). The CDR3 has 20 amino acids. In germline, CDR1 is SGHNT, CDR2 YENEEA. V lost 0 bases to trimming and J lost 0 bases, with 21 bases between them. For the CDR3, the DNA is TGTGCCAGCAGCTTAGAGTCACTGATCAGGGCGCTAAGCTCTGGAAACACCATATATTTT. The encoded protein is CASSLESLIRALSSGNTIYF.

The chain uses TRBV28 and TRBJ1-2, with D maybe TRBD1 (6 bases). The CDR3 has 18 residues. From germline, CDR1 is MDHEN and CDR2 SYDVKM. V gave up 7 bases and J gave up 3 bases, with 27 bases separating them. The CDR3 protein is CASTIVGAGAPGDYGYTF. The CDR3 DNA follows: TGTGCCAGCACCATAGTAGGGGCAGGGGCTCCTGGTGACTATGGCTACACCTTC.

V usage is TRBV19 and J usage is TRBJ1-5, with D hard to call. This CDR3 has 16 residues. Germline CDR1 is LNHDA and CDR2 is SQIVND (reference sequence). V lost 6 bases, J lost 0 bases, and 15 bases lay in between. The CDR3 coding sequence is TGTGCCAGTAGCCCCCAGGCGGGGTATAGCAATCAGCCCCAGCATTTT. Protein product: CASSPQAGYSNQPQHF.

The chain has TRBV5-4 and TRBJ2-1, with D tentatively TRBD1 (6 bases). V was shortened by 4 bases and J by 6 bases, with 20 bases between the two germline ends. The CDR3 spans 16 residues. CDR1 and CDR2 from the germline V gene are SGHNT and YYREEE (reference sequence). CDR3 sequence: CASSPRQLGAGNEQFF. In nucleotides, the CDR3 is TGTGCCAGCAGCCCACGACAGTTGGGGGCGGGCAATGAGCAGTTCTTC.

The rearrangement uses TRBV19 and TRBJ2-5, with D unclear. Germline loops: CDR1 LNHDA, CDR2 SQIVND (reference sequence). V shed 5 bases and J shed 1 base, with 17 bases lying between them. CDR3 length equals 16 residues. The CDR3 DNA reads TGTGCCAGTAGTGCGTGGGCAGGCAAAATCCAAGAGACCCAGTACTTC. Translating it yields CASSAWAGKIQETQYF.

This clone was counted only a few times. The chain combines TRBV6-5 with TRBJ1-1; D is ambiguous. CDR1 and CDR2 (germline): MNHEY, SVGAGI. The CDR3 loop spans 13 amino acids. With 2 bases removed from V and 1 base from J, the gap between germline ends came to 5 bases. The CDR3 sequence: CASSYNGNTEAFF. The CDR3 coding sequence is TGTGCCAGCAGTTACAACGGGAACACTGAAGCTTTCTTT.

The DNA of the CDR3 is TGTGCCAGTAGTATGGACAGGGGGCGATCGGACACTGAAGCTTTCTTT. Translating gives CASSMDRGRSDTEAFF. The genes are TRBV19 and TRBJ1-1; 11 nucleotides line up with TRBD1. The CDR3 runs 16 residues. Germline V gene lookup returns CDR1 LNHDA and CDR2 SQIVND (reference sequence). Unmatched junction bases numbered 6, after V lost 3 bases and J lost 3 bases.

Here the CDR3 DNA reads TGTGCCAGCTCACCACTTGTTTCCGGACAGGGGGAGGTATTTTATGGGGCAACTAATGAAAAACTGTTTTTT. Protein sequence: CASSPLVSGQGEVFYGATNEKLFF. The chain has TRBV18 and TRBJ1-4, with 10 bases lining up with TRBD1. The trim removed 1 base at V and 0 bases at J, leaving 23 bases unmatched. Germline CDR1 is KGHSH and CDR2 is LQKENI. CDR3 size: 24 residues. The full variable domain, rest sourced from reference TRBV18 and TRBJ1-4, is NAGVMQNPRHLVRRRGQEARLRCSPMKGHSHVYWYRQLPEEGLKFMVYLQKENIIDESGMPKERFSAEFPKEGPSILRIQQVVRGDSAAYFCASSPLVSGQGEVFYGATNEKLFFGSGTQLSVL.

This chain joins TRBV5-1 and TRBJ2-5; D is uncertain. Trimming took off 1 base at V and 1 base at J, with 8 bases between the two ends. This CDR3 spans 14 amino acids. Germline V CDR1 and CDR2: SGHRS, YFSETQ. For the CDR3, the DNA is TGCGCCAGCAGCTTGAGCACAGCCCAAGAGACCCAGTACTTC. Protein product: CASSLSTAQETQYF.

V and J are TRBV7-9 and TRBJ2-5, with D possibly being TRBD1 (6 bases). The CDR3 spans 15 residues. Trimming cost V 4 bases and J 1 base, with 13 bases left between them. CDR1 and CDR2 (germline): SEHNR, FQNEAQ (reference sequence). The CDR3 sequence is CASSSEAGAQETQYF. DNA of the CDR3: TGTGCCAGCAGCTCCGAGGCAGGGGCCCAAGAGACCCAGTACTTC.

There are a few counts of this clone. The chain combines TRBV11-2 with TRBJ2-7, with a possible D match to TRBD2 (5 bases). Germline lookup yields CDR1 SGHAT and CDR2 FQNNGV. V was cut by 1 base and J by 2 bases, with 15 bases left in between. The CDR3 consists of 16 residues. CDR3 nucleotides: TGTGCCAGCAGCTTAGGGCCGGCAGGACTCACCTACGAGCAGTACTTC. It codes for CASSLGPAGLTYEQYF.

The rearrangement uses TRBV2 and TRBJ2-4, with D possibly matching TRBD1 (6 bases). The CDR3 totals 17 residues. Germline loops: CDR1 SNHLY, CDR2 FYNNEI. Deletions cut 5 bases from V and 4 bases from J, with 21 bases between. The CDR3 nucleotides read TGTGCCAGCAGTATTGACAGGTTCCGGGCCCAAAAAAACATTCAGTACTTC. Residues: CASSIDRFRAQKNIQYF.

The rearrangement joins TRBV19 to TRBJ1-1, with TRBD1 matching 7 bases. The CDR3 is 14 amino acids. Germline trimming cut 9 bases from V and 5 bases from J; bases unmatched to any gene: 12. Germline V gene sequence: CDR1 LNHDA, CDR2 SQIVND (reference sequence). The CDR3 DNA reads as TGTGCCAGCTCCGGCCCGGACAGGCTAACTGAAGCTTTCTTT. It encodes CASSGPDRLTEAFF.

The gene calls are TRBV6-6 and TRBJ1-2; 9 nucleotides agree with TRBD1. The V gene end was trimmed by 7 bases and the J gene end by 2 bases; junction bases not matched to a gene: 8. The germline V gene has CDR1 MNHNY and CDR2 SVGAGI (reference sequence). The CDR3 sequence is 15 residues long. CDR3 sequence reads: CASNLWTGENYGYTF. The CDR3 region has the DNA TGTGCCAGCAACCTTTGGACAGGGGAAAACTATGGCTACACCTTC.

This chain connects TRBV7-9 to TRBJ1-2; 7 bases fit TRBD1. V shed 4 bases and J 0 bases; nucleotides not matched to a gene: 5. Per the germline V gene, CDR1 is SEHNR and CDR2 is FQNEAQ (reference sequence). The CDR3 length is 15 residues. This CDR3 is CASSSGQNPNYGYTF. For the CDR3, the DNA is TGTGCCAGCAGCTCGGGACAGAACCCTAACTATGGCTACACCTTC. Complete variable domain (other parts from reference TRBV7-9 and TRBJ1-2): DTGVSQNPRHKITKRGQNVTFRCDPISEHNRLYWYRQTLGQGPEFLTYFQNEAQLEKSRLLSDRFSAERPKGSFSTLEIQRTEQGDSAMYLCASSSGQNPNYGYTFGSGTRLTVV.

The chain is built from TRBV9 and TRBJ2-5; the D gene is possibly TRBD2 (6 bases). The CDR3 consists of 14 residues. The germline gives CDR1 SGDLS, CDR2 YYNGEE. Trimming shortened V by 6 bases and J by 3 bases, and 15 bases separated the two germline ends. This chain's CDR3 is CASTLMGGEETQYF. The CDR3 nucleotides are TGTGCCAGCACCTTGATGGGAGGAGAAGAGACCCAGTACTTC.

The rearrangement uses TRBV10-3 and TRBJ2-2; D not resolved. Germline assignment: CDR1 ENHRY and CDR2 SYGVKD. V gave up 5 bases and J gave up 2 bases, with 9 bases separating them. The CDR3 covers 14 residues. This CDR3 reads CAISLGINTGELFF. The CDR3 DNA is TGTGCCATCAGTTTGGGCATCAACACCGGGGAGCTGTTTTTT.

The rearrangement uses TRBV7-9 and TRBJ2-3; TRBD2 agrees at 7 bases. The CDR3 totals 14 residues. Trimming removed 8 bases from V and 1 base from J; junction bases left unmatched: 6. CDR1 and CDR2 from the germline V gene are SEHNR and FQNEAQ (reference sequence). In DNA, the CDR3 is TGTGCCAGCGCGCGGAGCGGGGGCACAGATACGCAGTATTTT. This translates into CASARSGGTDTQYF.